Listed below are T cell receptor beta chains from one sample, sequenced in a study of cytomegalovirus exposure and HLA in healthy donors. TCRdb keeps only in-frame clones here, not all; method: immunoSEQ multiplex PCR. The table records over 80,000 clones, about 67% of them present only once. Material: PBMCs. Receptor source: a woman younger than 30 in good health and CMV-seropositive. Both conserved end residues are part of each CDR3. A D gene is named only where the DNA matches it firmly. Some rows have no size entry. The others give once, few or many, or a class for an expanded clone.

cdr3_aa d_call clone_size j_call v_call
CASSYSIRETQYF NA NA TRBJ2-5 TRBV6-5
CASSSRTSPDTQYF TRBD2 once TRBJ2-3 TRBV7-3
CASSGQGNTEAFF TRBD1 NA TRBJ1-1 TRBV6-1
CASSLELITGTSGANVLTF NA NA TRBJ2-6 TRBV5-8
CASSLIGVDGDTQYF NA NA TRBJ2-3 TRBV11-2
CASNQGQIYGYTF TRBD1 NA TRBJ1-2 TRBV6-6
CASSPGQGRGTEAFF TRBD1 NA TRBJ1-1 TRBV5-4
CASSRAGENTGELFF TRBD2 NA TRBJ2-2 TRBV4-2
CASSPGTGGFSNQPQHF TRBD1 once TRBJ1-5 TRBV5-8
CASSDRGNTEAFF TRBD1 NA TRBJ1-1 TRBV6-5
CASSLGAGGPDTQYF TRBD1 NA TRBJ2-3 TRBV5-1
CASSLGGDRVYGYTF TRBD1 NA TRBJ1-2 TRBV28
CVSSLAGRIHQETQYF NA NA TRBJ2-5 TRBV11-2
CASSLEAGIGYEQYF TRBD2 NA TRBJ2-7 TRBV7-2
CASTPTSGGVNTGELFF TRBD2 NA TRBJ2-2 TRBV6-4
CASSLGDRVVSTDGYTF TRBD1 few TRBJ1-2 TRBV5-5
CASSRGTPPTSGYTF NA NA TRBJ1-2 TRBV18
CASSYNLLGGRSLRNPYGYTF NA NA TRBJ1-2 TRBV7-8
CASSLVSRLRDTDTQYF NA NA TRBJ2-3 TRBV7-9
CASSTPSGSSYEQYF TRBD2 NA TRBJ2-7 TRBV19
CSSRLAGETQYF TRBD2 NA TRBJ2-5 TRBV29-1
CASRPRASSYEQYF NA NA TRBJ2-7 TRBV4-3
CASSVDGETQYF NA once TRBJ2-5 TRBV9
CASSPGVRNEQFF NA NA TRBJ2-1 TRBV2
CASSQALDQPQHF NA NA TRBJ1-5 TRBV4-1
CASSSLPRGPNYGYAF NA once TRBJ1-2 TRBV5-1
CASSLRGAVGYTF NA few TRBJ1-2 TRBV5-4
CASSPIGQNPTTSTDTQYF NA NA TRBJ2-3 TRBV5-6
CASSDGQTNEKLFF NA few TRBJ1-4 TRBV19
CASSLLQGEFEQFF TRBD1 NA TRBJ2-1 TRBV13
CASIPRSGRVGNTGELFF TRBD2 NA TRBJ2-2 TRBV28
CASRPVDRAYGYTF TRBD1 NA TRBJ1-2 TRBV6-5
CASSEETAWGEDGYTF NA NA TRBJ1-2 TRBV2
CASTIADRGSYGYTF TRBD1 NA TRBJ1-2 TRBV9
CASSIEGGTGELFF NA NA TRBJ2-2 TRBV19
CASASGTGNTEAFF NA NA TRBJ1-1 TRBV7-2
CASSLTLRFSGSRGDTQYF TRBD2 NA TRBJ2-3 TRBV11-2
CASSGLHGELFF NA NA TRBJ2-2 TRBV9
CATSRYRLNTGELFF NA few TRBJ2-2 TRBV15
CASSLLSGGDTQYF NA NA TRBJ2-3 TRBV7-3
CASSNNRAERNQPQHF NA few TRBJ1-5 TRBV19